This T cell receptor (beta chain) derives from a study of T cells in Graves' hyperthyroidism and ophthalmopathy. Across the whole study: Peripheral blood was drawn at first diagnosis, prior to all treatment.

Study-wide results and caveats: Among thyroid clonotypes expanded above 0.001, most also appeared in blood.

CDR1 DFQATT and CDR2 SNEGSKA come from the germline V gene (reference sequence). The CDR3 has 14 amino acids. Trimming stripped 7 bases from V and 2 bases from J, with 16 bases between. The investigators amplified TCR beta CDR3 regions from RNA transcripts. The study used the HTBI primer set for a first-round RT-PCR of the TCR CDR3. MiXCR, run by TCRdb on the multiplex PCR reads, gives a single entry per CDR3 protein. The table has 620,000 or so distinct CDR3 sequences, around 13% seen once. Remarks on this clonotype: Its target is unknown.

Active moderate-to-severe ophthalmopathy, Clinical Activity Score at least 3, NOSPECS at least 4, under 3 months' duration. PBMCs came from more than 9.5 ml fresh peripheral blood. The clonotype comes from a woman aged 45-59 years with Graves' ophthalmopathy. What was sequenced was blood. This rearrangement joins TRBV20-1 to TRBJ2-3; D is uncertain. This CDR3 reads CSGSEQPYTDTQYF. CDR3 bases: TGCAGTGGTAGTGAGCAGCCTTACACAGATACGCAGTATTTT.